Presented here are 14 T cell receptor beta chains from one specimen sequenced in a study of OX40 agonist ivuxolimab in advanced cancers. Data came from immunoSEQ multiplex PCR; TCRdb stores just in-frame clones and leaves some out. The sample consists of 60,000 or so clones, around 90% of them appearing once. The sequencing here drew on CD4+ or CD8+ T cells sorted from blood, taken in a trial of the OX40 agonist ivuxolimab. The receptor source for this set is an adult with an advanced solid tumor such as melanoma, head and neck, liver or kidney cancer.

This clone occurred a few times. The rearrangement uses TRBV6-1 and TRBJ2-5, with TRBD2 as a possible D gene (5 bases). The CDR3 has 14 residues. The V end lost 2 bases, the J end lost 4 bases, and 11 bases lay between the germline ends. Germline loops: CDR1 MNHNS, CDR2 SASEGT. The CDR3 nucleotides read TGTGCCAGCAGTGAATCCCTCGCGGGAGAGACCCAGTACTTC. Its translation: CASSESLAGETQYF.

The chain combines TRBV21-1 with TRBJ1-1; no DNA check was done on the table's D call, TRBD1. TRBV21-1 counts as a pseudogene. The CDR3 totals 16 residues. The CDR3 bases are TGTGCCAGCAGCCCGGCCACCGACAGCTTGAACACTGAAGCTTTCTTT. Amino acids: CASSPATDSLNTEAFF.

This clone was seen just once. This rearrangement joins TRBV6-5 to TRBJ2-1; the match to TRBD2 covers 14 bases. CDR3 size: 15 residues. Germline V gene data show CDR1 as MNHEY and CDR2 as SVGAGI. Trimming removed 7 bases from V and 14 bases from J; junction bases left unmatched: 13. CDR3 in amino acids: CASNQPGLAGVPEFF. CDR3 DNA: TGTGCCAGCAACCAACCGGGACTAGCGGGGGTACCAGAGTTCTTC.

The chain has TRBV9 and TRBJ1-2; TRBD1 matches at 8 bases. Germline-derived CDR1 and CDR2 are SGDLS and YYNGEE. The CDR3 length is 16 residues. With 4 bases clipped from V and 1 base from J, the junction kept 9 bases outside the gene matches. The CDR3: CASSTRAGQGNYGYTF. CDR3 nucleotides: TGTGCCAGCAGCACACGAGCCGGACAGGGTAACTATGGCTACACCTTC.

This clone occurred a few times. This chain joins TRBV5-4 and TRBJ2-3; D ambiguous. Germline loops: CDR1 SGHNT, CDR2 YYREEE (reference sequence). Trimming took 3 bases from V and 3 from J, leaving 8 bases between them. This CDR3 is 13 amino acids long. The CDR3 region has the DNA TGTGCCAGCAGCTCAAGTCTGACAGATACGCAGTATTTT. The encoded protein is CASSSSLTDTQYF.

V usage is TRBV28 and J usage is TRBJ2-7; no definite D call. This CDR3 contains 11 residues. CDR1 and CDR2 from the germline V gene are MDHEN and SYDVKM. V was pared by 6 bases and J by 7 bases, with 10 bases between. The CDR3 here is CASRHLTEQYF. CDR3 nucleotides: TGTGCCAGCAGACATCTCACGGAGCAGTACTTC.

The chain joins TRBV6-6 to TRBJ2-2, with 7 positions matching TRBD2. The CDR3 runs 14 residues. Germline V gene sequence: CDR1 MNHNY, CDR2 SVGAGI (reference sequence). V dropped 8 bases and J dropped 1; count of bases not matched to a gene: 4. This CDR3 is CASGRGENTGELFF. Here the CDR3 DNA reads TGTGCCAGCGGACGGGGGGAGAACACCGGGGAGCTGTTTTTT.

J is TRBJ2-5 and V is TRBV7-8, with D perhaps TRBD2 (6 bases). The CDR3 extends over 17 amino acids. The germline V and J ends were trimmed by 2 bases and 1 base, with 17 bases remaining between them. Germline V gene sequence: CDR1 SGHVS, CDR2 FQNEAQ. CDR3 DNA sequence: TGTGCCAGCAGCTTAAATCTGGGACCGCGGGGCCAAGAGACCCAGTACTTC. Amino acids: CASSLNLGPRGQETQYF.

CDR3 nucleotides: TGTGCCAGCAGCGCCACAGGGGGAGCTGGGGCCAACGTCCTGACTTTC. The encoded protein is CASSATGGAGANVLTF. The gene calls are TRBV5-4 and TRBJ2-6; TRBD1 aligns across 8 bases. V lost 4 bases, J lost 2 bases, and 5 bases stayed unmatched. This CDR3 is built from 16 residues. The germline V gene encodes CDR1 SGHNT and CDR2 YYREEE (reference sequence).

This clone has only one observation. One junction end does not reproduce the germline sequence, and a read error may be involved. The chain couples TRBV10-2 to TRBJ1-2; D remains ambiguous. The length of the CDR3 is 13 residues. The germline gives CDR1 WSHSY, CDR2 SAAADI. The CDR3 bases are TGCGCCAGCACTGAGACGGCGTTGTATGGCTACACCTTC. This gives the protein CASTETALYGYTF.

The rearrangement joins TRBV2 to TRBJ1-4; 7 bases match TRBD1. The CDR3 loop spans 16 amino acids. V lost 6 bases to trimming and J lost 6 bases; unmatched junction nucleotides: 13. Germline values: CDR1 SNHLY, CDR2 FYNNEI. The CDR3 DNA is TGTGCCAGCAGCCAGACCCTGACAGGGCAGGATGAAAAACTGTTTTTT. It yields the protein CASSQTLTGQDEKLFF.

A few counts support this clone. This sequence joins TRBV5-4 and TRBJ2-7, with 15 bases identical to TRBD2. CDR3 length: 16 amino acids. Germline loops: CDR1 SGHNT, CDR2 YYREEE (reference sequence). The J segment lost 1 base and the V segment lost 4 bases, leaving 3 bases of the junction unmatched. DNA of the CDR3: TGTGCCAGCAGCCCAGGGACTAGCGGGAGGTCCTACGAGCAGTACTTC. It is translated as CASSPGTSGRSYEQYF.

V usage is TRBV27 and J usage is TRBJ1-1; 7 bases agree with TRBD1. Trimming removed 2 bases from V and 0 bases from J; junction bases left unmatched: 9. The CDR3 consists of 17 residues. CDR1 and CDR2 (germline): MNHEY, SMNVEV (reference sequence). CDR3: CASSLGRGFGMNTEAFF. CDR3 DNA sequence: TGTGCCAGCAGTTTAGGCAGGGGGTTTGGTATGAACACTGAAGCTTTCTTT.

Points on this clone: This sample includes further DNA sequences coding for the same CDR3. As DNA, the CDR3 is TGTGCCAGCAGCTTAGGCACCGGGGAGCTGTTTTTT. This gives the protein CASSLGTGELFF. The chain combines TRBV11-2 with TRBJ2-2; D remains unclear. Trimming stripped 1 base from V and 4 bases from J, with 1 base between. Per germline, CDR1 SGHAT and CDR2 FQNNGV. This CDR3 has 12 amino acids.